This TCR beta chain was documented in a study of T cell clones after liver transplantation. In the study overall: Post-transplant blood was tracked for graft-donor-reactive T cell clones identified in a pre-transplant mixed lymphocyte reaction. Apart from three HCV-positive recipients, transplants were for non-autoimmune, non-viral reasons. Without induction therapy, subjects received standard immunosuppression until 12-24 months post-transplant.

Method: immunoSEQ multiplex PCR; TCRdb's copy keeps in-frame clones and lacks some. The sample lists around 110,000 clones, approximately 90% occurring once. CDR3 length: 14 residues. Trimming pared 4 bases from V and 3 bases from J, leaving 10 bases between. Germline CDR1 reads SGHVS; CDR2 reads FQNEAQ. Only one count was recorded for this clone. The chain combines TRBV7-8 with TRBJ1-3; no clear D gene. Sequencing used CD4+ T cells from blood, obtained 12 months after liver transplant. The receptor comes from a human patient who received a liver transplant. Some T cells may have come from the graft donor. DNA of the CDR3: TGTGCCAGCAGCTCAAAACAGATTGGAAACACCATATATTTT. This translates into CASSSKQIGNTIYF. Complete variable domain (other parts from reference TRBV7-8 and TRBJ1-3): GAGVSQSPRYKVAKRGQDVALRCDPISGHVSLFWYQQALGQGPEFLTYFQNEAQLDKSGLPSDRFFAERPEGSVSTLKIQRTQQEDSAVYLCASSSKQIGNTIYFGEGSWLTVV.